The rows below give T cell receptor beta chains drawn from one sample of a study of a mutant IDH1 vaccine in newly diagnosed glioma. Sequencing was performed with immunoSEQ multiplex PCR; in TCRdb, only in-frame clones are kept and a portion is missing. The sample shows some 30,000 clones, 85% to 90% of them seen only once. Which antigens these TCRs recognize remains unknown. The sample here was PBMCs, taken from a glioma patient whose treatment included an IDH1 peptide vaccine. The receptors shown here come from a man aged 35 to 55 with glioma. CDR3s include the opening cysteine and the closing phenylalanine or tryptophan. The D gene is left open where the match is weak. Expanded clones are given a class, and other clones once, few, many or no size at all.

clone_size	v_call	j_call	d_call	cdr3_aa	cdr3_nt
.	TRBV11-3	TRBJ2-1	.	CASSLDSWQGPYNEQFF	TGTGCCAGCAGCTTAGATTCATGGCAGGGCCCCTACAATGAGCAGTTCTTC
.	TRBV4-1	TRBJ2-5	.	CASSQRWVGRETQYF	TGCGCCAGCAGCCAACGGTGGGTGGGGAGGGAGACCCAGTACTTC
.	TRBV28	TRBJ1-2	TRBD1	CASSPTGAYGYTF	TGTGCCAGCAGTCCGACAGGGGCTTATGGCTACACCTTC
.	TRBV27	TRBJ1-5	.	CASSLGWGNNQPQHF	TGTGCCAGCAGTTTAGGTTGGGGGAATAATCAGCCCCAGCATTTT
few	TRBV4-2	TRBJ1-1	.	CASSQDSPEAFF	TGTGCCAGCAGCCAAGATAGTCCCGAAGCTTTCTTT
.	TRBV7-9	TRBJ1-5	.	CASSPGRNQPQHF	TGTGCCAGCAGTCCGGGACGTAATCAGCCCCAGCATTTT
few	TRBV7-9	TRBJ1-1	.	CASSPKAEAFF	TGTGCCAGCAGCCCGAAGGCTGAAGCTTTCTTT
.	TRBV7-2	TRBJ2-7	.	CASSPAGSRYEQYF	TGTGCCAGCAGCCCGGCGGGCTCGAGATACGAGCAGTACTTC
.	TRBV4-1	TRBJ2-7	.	CASSQDWAVYEQYF	TGCGCCAGCAGCCAAGATTGGGCAGTCTACGAGCAGTACTTC
few	TRBV5-4	TRBJ2-7	.	CASSLRGSNEQYF	TGTGCCAGCAGCTTACGAGGGAGTAACGAGCAGTACTTC
.	TRBV10-3	TRBJ2-3	.	CASHSDRTDTQYF	TGTGCCAGCCACTCCGACCGTACAGATACGCAGTATTTT
.	TRBV2	TRBJ2-3	TRBD2	CASRPSGGGRADTQYF	TGTGCCAGCAGACCTAGCGGGGGGGGAAGGGCAGATACGCAGTATTTT
.	TRBV7-9	TRBJ2-5	TRBD2	CASTPGGVETQYF	TGTGCCAGCACCCCCGGGGGGGTCGAGACCCAGTACTTC
.	TRBV25-1	TRBJ2-7	.	CASSDTDWSREQYF	TGTGCCAGCAGTGACACTGACTGGTCTCGAGAGCAGTACTTC
.	TRBV5-4	TRBJ1-2	TRBD1	CASRPGTGRYGYTF	TGTGCCAGCAGACCCGGGACAGGGAGGTATGGCTACACCTTC
.	TRBV27	TRBJ1-5	.	CASSLVSNQPQHF	TGTGCCAGCAGTTTAGTGAGCAATCAGCCCCAGCATTTT
.	TRBV6-1	TRBJ2-5	.	CASSEGLGTQYF	TGTGCCAGCAGTGAAGGATTGGGGACCCAGTACTTC
.	TRBV6-1	TRBJ2-3	TRBD2	CASSEGRLAGRADTQYF	TGTGCCAGCAGTGAAGGTCGACTAGCGGGGAGGGCAGATACGCAGTATTTT
.	TRBV5-6	TRBJ2-2	.	CASSLTGFFTGELFF	TGTGCCAGCAGCCTTACAGGGTTTTTCACCGGGGAGCTGTTTTTT
.	TRBV6-5	TRBJ1-6	TRBD1	CASSFGTGGLGSPLHF	TGTGCCAGCAGTTTTGGGACAGGGGGACTTGGTTCACCCCTCCACTTT
.	TRBV11-2	TRBJ1-1	.	CASSLSGRFAEAFF	TGTGCCAGCAGCTTAAGTGGACGATTCGCTGAAGCTTTCTTT